This is a list of T cell receptor beta chains from one sample in a study of CD8 T cells in ankylosing spondylitis. TCRdb passed the 5' RACE reads through MiXCR, listing each CDR3 protein once. The data contain around 770,000 distinct CDR3 sequences, about 12% of them singletons. Source material: blood, either unsorted or a sorted T cell fraction (not recorded which). The receptors here all came from a male donor with ankylosing spondylitis. Each CDR3 is given with its conserved first and last residue. D genes are given only for firm matches. Clone size is not always given. Where it is, it says once, few, many or a class for expanded clones.

j_gene,d_gene,abundance,v_gene,CDR3aa,CDR3nt
TRBJ2-7,TRBD1,few,TRBV11-2,CASSFTGTAYEQYF,TGTGCCAGCAGCTTCACCGGGACAGCGTACGAGCAGTACTTC
TRBJ2-3,TRBD2,few,TRBV12-3/TRBV12-4,CASSLPGLATDTQYF,TGTGCCAGCAGTTTGCCGGGACTAGCCACAGATACGCAGTATTTT
TRBJ2-1,TRBD1,.,TRBV6-2/TRBV6-3,CASSAQGVTYNEQFF,TGTGCCAGCAGTGCACAGGGGGTCACCTACAATGAGCAGTTCTTC
TRBJ2-4,.,.,TRBV10-3,CAISESQVLAKNIQYF,TGTGCCATCAGTGAGTCGCAGGTATTAGCCAAAAACATTCAGTACTTC
TRBJ2-7,TRBD1,many,TRBV20-1,CSAPGQGASSYEQYF,TGCAGTGCTCCCGGACAGGGGGCGAGCTCCTACGAGCAGTACTTC
TRBJ1-5,TRBD1,.,TRBV24-1,CATSDPRTGANQPQHF,TGTGCCACCAGTGATCCGAGGACAGGGGCTAATCAGCCCCAGCATTTT
TRBJ1-2,.,few,TRBV6-1,CASSEGLPAYGYTF,TGTGCCAGCAGTGAGGGACTGCCCGCCTATGGCTACACCTTC
TRBJ1-5,TRBD1,few,TRBV6-2/TRBV6-3,CASSWKQGAGGNQPQHF,TGTGCCAGCAGTTGGAAACAGGGGGCAGGAGGCAATCAGCCCCAGCATTTT
TRBJ1-2,.,.,TRBV5-1,CASSLEPGTKSRGYTF,TGCGCCAGCAGCTTGGAGCCGGGGACGAAATCGAGGGGCTACACCTTC
TRBJ2-7,.,many,TRBV5-1,CASSLGQRDEQYF,TGCGCCAGCAGCTTGGGACAGAGAGACGAGCAGTACTTC
TRBJ1-1,.,few,TRBV20-1,CSARIGTPNTEAFF,TGCAGTGCTAGAATTGGGACTCCGAACACTGAAGCTTTCTTT
TRBJ1-2,.,many,TRBV4-1,CASSPNSGRYYGYTF,TGCGCCAGCAGCCCGAACTCGGGGAGGTACTATGGCTACACCTTC
TRBJ1-1,.,many,TRBV20-1,CSAKRAGTNTEAFF,TGCAGTGCTAAACGGGCAGGGACGAACACTGAAGCTTTCTTT
TRBJ1-3,TRBD1,few,TRBV7-2,CASSVRDRGNTIYF,TGTGCCAGCAGCGTTCGGGACAGAGGAAACACCATATATTTT
TRBJ2-3,.,.,TRBV5-6,CASSLIVGGIVRTDTQYF,TGTGCCAGCAGCTTGATTGTTGGCGGGATCGTACGCACAGATACGCAGTATTTT